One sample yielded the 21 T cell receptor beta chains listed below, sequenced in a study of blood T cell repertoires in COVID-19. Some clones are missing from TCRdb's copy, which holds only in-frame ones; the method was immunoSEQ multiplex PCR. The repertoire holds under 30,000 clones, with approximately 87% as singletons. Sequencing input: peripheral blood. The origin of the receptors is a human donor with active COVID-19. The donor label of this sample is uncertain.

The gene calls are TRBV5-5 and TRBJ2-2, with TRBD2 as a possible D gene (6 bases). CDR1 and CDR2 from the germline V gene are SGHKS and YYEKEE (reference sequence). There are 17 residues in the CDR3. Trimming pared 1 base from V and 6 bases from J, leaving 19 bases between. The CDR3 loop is CASSLSTRPGGSGELFF. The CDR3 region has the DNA TGTGCCAGCAGCTTGAGTACGCGGCCCGGGGGATCCGGGGAGCTGTTTTTT.

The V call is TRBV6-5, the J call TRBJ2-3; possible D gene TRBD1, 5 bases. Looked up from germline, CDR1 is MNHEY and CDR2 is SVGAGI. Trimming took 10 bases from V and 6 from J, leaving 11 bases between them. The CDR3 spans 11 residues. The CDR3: CATSAGDTQYF. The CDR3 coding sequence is TGTGCCACATCGGCAGGGGATACGCAGTATTTT.

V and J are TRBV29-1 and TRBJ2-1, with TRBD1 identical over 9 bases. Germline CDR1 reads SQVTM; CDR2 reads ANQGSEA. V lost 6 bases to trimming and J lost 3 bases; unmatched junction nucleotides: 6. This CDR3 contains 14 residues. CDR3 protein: CSVSRDRVYNEQFF. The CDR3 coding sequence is TGCAGCGTCAGCCGGGACAGGGTCTACAATGAGCAGTTCTTC.

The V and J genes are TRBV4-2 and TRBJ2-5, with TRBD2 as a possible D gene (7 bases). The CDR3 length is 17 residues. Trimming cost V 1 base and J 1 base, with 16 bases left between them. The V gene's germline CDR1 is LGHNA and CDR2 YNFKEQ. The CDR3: CASSQARRGGFQETQYF. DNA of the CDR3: TGTGCCAGCAGCCAAGCCAGGAGGGGGGGATTCCAAGAGACCCAGTACTTC.

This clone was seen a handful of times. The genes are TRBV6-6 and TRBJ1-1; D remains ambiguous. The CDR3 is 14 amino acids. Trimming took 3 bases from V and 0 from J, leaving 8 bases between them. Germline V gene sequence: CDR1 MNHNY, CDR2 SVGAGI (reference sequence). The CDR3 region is CASSYPEMNTEAFF. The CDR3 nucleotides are TGTGCCAGCAGTTATCCGGAGATGAACACTGAAGCTTTCTTT.

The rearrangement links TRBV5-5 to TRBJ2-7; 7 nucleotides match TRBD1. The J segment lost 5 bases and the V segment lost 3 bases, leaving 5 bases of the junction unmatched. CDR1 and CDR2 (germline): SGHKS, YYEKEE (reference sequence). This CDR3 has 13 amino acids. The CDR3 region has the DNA TGTGCCAGCAGCTCCTGGGACAGCAACGAGCAGTACTTC. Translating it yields CASSSWDSNEQYF.

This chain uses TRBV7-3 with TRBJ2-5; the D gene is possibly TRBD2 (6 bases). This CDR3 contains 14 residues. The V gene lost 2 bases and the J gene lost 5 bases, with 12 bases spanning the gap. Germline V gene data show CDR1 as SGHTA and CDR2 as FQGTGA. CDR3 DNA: TGTGCCAGCAGCTTAGAACGGGGGTGGGAGACCCAGTACTTC. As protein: CASSLERGWETQYF. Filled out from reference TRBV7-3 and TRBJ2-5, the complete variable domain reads GAGVSQTPSNKVTEKGKYVELRCDPISGHTALYWYRQSLGQGPEFLIYFQGTGAADDSGLPNDRFFAVRPEGSVSTLKIQRTERGDSAVYLCASSLERGWETQYFGPGTRLLVL.

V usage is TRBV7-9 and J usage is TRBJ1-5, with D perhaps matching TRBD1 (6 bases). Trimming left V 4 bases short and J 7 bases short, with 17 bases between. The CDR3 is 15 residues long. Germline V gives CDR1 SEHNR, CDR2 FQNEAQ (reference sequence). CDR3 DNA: TGTGCCAGCAGCTCAACAGGGTCGGGTACGCAGCCCCAGCATTTT. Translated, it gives CASSSTGSGTQPQHF.

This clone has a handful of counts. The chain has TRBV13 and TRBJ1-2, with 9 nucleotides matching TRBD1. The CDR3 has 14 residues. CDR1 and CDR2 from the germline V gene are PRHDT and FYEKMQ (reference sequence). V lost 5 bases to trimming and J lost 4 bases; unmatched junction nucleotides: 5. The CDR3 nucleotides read TGTGCCAGCAGCCTGGGACAGGGAGGCTATGGCTACACCTTC. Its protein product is CASSLGQGGYGYTF.

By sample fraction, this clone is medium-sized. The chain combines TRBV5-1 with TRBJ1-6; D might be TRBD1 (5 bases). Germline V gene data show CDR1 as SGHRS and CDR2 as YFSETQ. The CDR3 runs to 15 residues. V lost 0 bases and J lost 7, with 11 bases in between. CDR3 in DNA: TGCGCCAGCAGCTTGGACAGGATCCCAAATTCACCCCTCCACTTT. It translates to CASSLDRIPNSPLHF.

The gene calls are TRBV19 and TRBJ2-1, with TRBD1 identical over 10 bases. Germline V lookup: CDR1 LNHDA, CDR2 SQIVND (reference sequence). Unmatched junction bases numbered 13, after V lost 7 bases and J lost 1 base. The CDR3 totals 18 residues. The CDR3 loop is CASTTAGTGVGSYNEQFF. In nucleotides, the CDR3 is TGTGCCAGTACGACCGCCGGGACAGGGGTGGGGTCCTACAATGAGCAGTTCTTC.

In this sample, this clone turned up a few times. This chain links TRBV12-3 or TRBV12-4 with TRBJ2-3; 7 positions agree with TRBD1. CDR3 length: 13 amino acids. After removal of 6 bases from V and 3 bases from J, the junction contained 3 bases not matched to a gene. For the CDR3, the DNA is TGTGCCAGCAGCCTGACAGGGACAGATACGCAGTATTTT. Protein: CASSLTGTDTQYF.

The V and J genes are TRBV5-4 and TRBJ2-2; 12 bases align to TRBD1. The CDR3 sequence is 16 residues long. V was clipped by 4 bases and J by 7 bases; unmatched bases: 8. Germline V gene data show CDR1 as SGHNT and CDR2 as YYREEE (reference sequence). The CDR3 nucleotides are TGTGCCAGCAGCATCGGGACAGGGGGCGCAATCGGGGAGCTGTTTTTT. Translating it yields CASSIGTGGAIGELFF.

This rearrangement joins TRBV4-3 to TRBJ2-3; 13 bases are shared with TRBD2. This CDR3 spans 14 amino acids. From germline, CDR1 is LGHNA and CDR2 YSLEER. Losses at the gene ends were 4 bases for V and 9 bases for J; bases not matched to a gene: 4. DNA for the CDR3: TGCGCCAGCAGCCCCGGACTAGCGGGAGACACGCAGTATTTT. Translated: CASSPGLAGDTQYF.

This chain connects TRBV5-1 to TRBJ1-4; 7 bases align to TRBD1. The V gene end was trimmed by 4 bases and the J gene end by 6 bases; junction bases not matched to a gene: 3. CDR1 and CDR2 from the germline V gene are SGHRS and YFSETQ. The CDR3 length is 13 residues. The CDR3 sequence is CASSLGQDEKLFF. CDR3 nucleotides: TGCGCCAGCAGCCTAGGACAGGATGAAAAACTGTTTTTT.

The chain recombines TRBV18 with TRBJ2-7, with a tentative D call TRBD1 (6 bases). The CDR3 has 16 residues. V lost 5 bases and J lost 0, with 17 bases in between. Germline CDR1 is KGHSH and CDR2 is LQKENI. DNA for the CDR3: TGTGCCAGCTCAGTATGGGGACACCGCAGCTCCTACGAGCAGTACTTC. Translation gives CASSVWGHRSSYEQYF.

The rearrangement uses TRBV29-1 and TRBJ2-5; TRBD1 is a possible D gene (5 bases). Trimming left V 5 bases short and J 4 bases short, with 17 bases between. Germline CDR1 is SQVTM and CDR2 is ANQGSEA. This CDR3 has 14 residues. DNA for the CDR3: TGCAGCGTTTTAGGGGCGGCCCACCGAGAGACCCAGTACTTC. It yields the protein CSVLGAAHRETQYF. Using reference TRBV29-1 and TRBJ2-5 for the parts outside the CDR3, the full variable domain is SAVISQKPSRDICQRGTSLTIQCQVDSQVTMMFWYRQQPGQSLTLIATANQGSEATYESGFVIDKFPISRPNLTFSTLTVSNMSPEDSSIYLCSVLGAAHRETQYFGPGTRLLVL.

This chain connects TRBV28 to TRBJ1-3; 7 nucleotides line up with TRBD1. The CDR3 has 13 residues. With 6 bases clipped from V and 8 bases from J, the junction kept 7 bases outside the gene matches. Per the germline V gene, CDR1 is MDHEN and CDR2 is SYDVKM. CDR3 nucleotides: TGTGCCAGCAGGGGTACAGGGGTGGACACCATATATTTT. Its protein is CASRGTGVDTIYF.

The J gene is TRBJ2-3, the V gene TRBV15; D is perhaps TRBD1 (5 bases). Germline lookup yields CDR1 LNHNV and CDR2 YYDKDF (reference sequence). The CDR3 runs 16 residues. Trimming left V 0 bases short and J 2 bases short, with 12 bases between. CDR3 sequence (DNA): TGTGCCACCAGCAGAGATTTGGGCGGACACACAGATACGCAGTATTTT. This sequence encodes CATSRDLGGHTDTQYF.

The CDR3 loop is CASSFSGGQDTQYF. CDR3 bases: TGTGCCAGCAGCTTCTCAGGGGGGCAAGATACGCAGTATTTT. The V call is TRBV7-9, the J call TRBJ2-3; tentative D call: TRBD1 (7 bases). The CDR3 is made up of 14 amino acids. CDR1 and CDR2 from the germline V gene are SEHNR and FQNEAQ (reference sequence). Trimming left V 3 bases short and J 5 bases short, with 12 bases between.

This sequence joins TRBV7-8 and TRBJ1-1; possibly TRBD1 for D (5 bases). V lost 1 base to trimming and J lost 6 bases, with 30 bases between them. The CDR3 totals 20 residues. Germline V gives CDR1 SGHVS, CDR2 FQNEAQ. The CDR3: CASSLGYSTETKKIGSEAFF. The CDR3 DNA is TGTGCCAGCAGCTTAGGGTACTCGACAGAGACGAAAAAAATAGGCTCTGAAGCTTTCTTT.